These T cell receptor beta chains were read from a single sample in a study of neurological immune-mediated disorders. TCRdb analysed the 5' RACE reads with MiXCR anew, one entry per CDR3 protein. The table records approximately 59,000 distinct CDR3 sequences, over 5% of them present only once. Sequenced sample: PBMCs. These receptors came from a human donor with multiple sclerosis. The donor label of this sample is uncertain. The CDR3 runs from the conserved cysteine through the conserved F or W. D genes are given only for firm matches. Not all rows give a size; the values are once, few, many and, for expanded clones, a class.

j_call: TRBJ1-6; clone_size: few; d_call: TRBD1; v_call: TRBV7-6; cdr3_aa: CASSLGGTASPLHF; cdr3_nt: TGTGCCAGCAGCTTAGGGGGGACAGCCTCACCCCTCCACTTT
j_call: TRBJ2-6; clone_size: -; d_call: -; v_call: TRBV7-2; cdr3_aa: CASSPSGANVMSF; cdr3_nt: TGTGCCAGCAGCCCCTCTGGGGCCAACGTCATGTCTTTC
j_call: TRBJ1-2; clone_size: many; d_call: -; v_call: TRBV12-3/TRBV12-4; cdr3_aa: CASSLSVGRTNYGYTF; cdr3_nt: TGTGCCAGCAGTTTAAGCGTAGGCAGGACTAACTATGGCTACACCTTC
j_call: TRBJ2-7; clone_size: many; d_call: -; v_call: TRBV5-1; cdr3_aa: CASSLAAGSYEQYF; cdr3_nt: TGCGCCAGCAGCTTGGCGGCGGGCTCCTACGAGCAGTACTTC
j_call: TRBJ1-2; clone_size: many; d_call: -; v_call: TRBV4-2; cdr3_aa: CASSQETVGGYTF; cdr3_nt: TGTGCCAGCAGCCAAGAAACAGTGGGCGGCTACACCTTC
j_call: TRBJ2-1; clone_size: many; d_call: -; v_call: TRBV27; cdr3_aa: CASSLKGWGLSVRGAYNEQFF; cdr3_nt: TGTGCCAGCAGTTTAAAAGGATGGGGACTCTCTGTCCGCGGGGCTTACAATGAGCAGTTCTTC
j_call: TRBJ2-7; clone_size: many; d_call: -; v_call: TRBV20-1; cdr3_aa: CSVLGQAAYEQYF; cdr3_nt: TGCAGTGTCCTGGGGCAGGCAGCCTACGAGCAGTACTTC
j_call: TRBJ2-1; clone_size: few; d_call: -; v_call: TRBV18; cdr3_aa: CASSLLGDPGNEQFF; cdr3_nt: TGTGCCAGCTCACTCTTGGGGGACCCGGGCAATGAGCAGTTCTTC
j_call: TRBJ2-4; clone_size: many; d_call: TRBD2; v_call: TRBV3-1; cdr3_aa: CASSQRGGENIQYF; cdr3_nt: TGTGCCAGCAGCCAACGGGGGGGCGAAAACATTCAGTACTTC
j_call: TRBJ1-1; clone_size: many; d_call: -; v_call: TRBV20-1; cdr3_aa: CSATSVITEAFF; cdr3_nt: TGCAGTGCCACTAGTGTGATCACTGAAGCTTTCTTT
j_call: TRBJ2-1; clone_size: many; d_call: TRBD1; v_call: TRBV5-1; cdr3_aa: CASSWGDRVGSEQFF; cdr3_nt: TGCGCCAGCAGCTGGGGGGACAGGGTGGGAAGTGAGCAGTTCTTC
j_call: TRBJ1-1; clone_size: many; d_call: -; v_call: TRBV9; cdr3_aa: CASSADSLNTEAFF; cdr3_nt: TGTGCCAGCAGCGCCGACAGCTTGAACACTGAAGCTTTCTTT
j_call: TRBJ2-2; clone_size: many; d_call: TRBD2; v_call: TRBV7-3; cdr3_aa: CASSMGGPTGELFF; cdr3_nt: TGTGCCAGCAGCATGGGAGGGCCAACCGGGGAGCTGTTTTTT
j_call: TRBJ1-6; clone_size: many; d_call: TRBD1; v_call: TRBV5-1; cdr3_aa: CASSLLGGSNSPLHF; cdr3_nt: TGCGCCAGCAGCCTGCTAGGGGGCTCTAATTCACCCCTCCACTTT
j_call: TRBJ2-5; clone_size: few; d_call: -; v_call: TRBV29-1; cdr3_aa: CSVGKGGETQYF; cdr3_nt: TGCAGCGTTGGGAAGGGCGGAGAGACCCAGTACTTC
j_call: TRBJ1-1; clone_size: many; d_call: -; v_call: TRBV5-1; cdr3_aa: CASSPLSGGTEAFF; cdr3_nt: TGCGCCAGCAGCCCCCTCTCCGGGGGCACTGAAGCTTTCTTT
j_call: TRBJ1-5; clone_size: many; d_call: TRBD1; v_call: TRBV6-5; cdr3_aa: CASSLAGTGDQPQHF; cdr3_nt: TGTGCCAGCAGTTTAGCCGGGACAGGGGATCAGCCCCAGCATTTT
j_call: TRBJ2-3; clone_size: many; d_call: -; v_call: TRBV20-1; cdr3_aa: CSASLRGADTQYF; cdr3_nt: TGCAGTGCTAGTTTGAGGGGAGCAGATACGCAGTATTTT
j_call: TRBJ2-7; clone_size: many; d_call: -; v_call: TRBV25-1; cdr3_aa: CASSATNTGEQYF; cdr3_nt: TGTGCCAGCAGTGCGACAAACACGGGCGAGCAGTACTTC
j_call: TRBJ2-1; clone_size: many; d_call: -; v_call: TRBV7-3; cdr3_aa: CASSLRGPLYNEQFF; cdr3_nt: TGTGCCAGCAGCTTAAGGGGACCCCTCTACAATGAGCAGTTCTTC
j_call: TRBJ1-2; clone_size: many; d_call: TRBD1; v_call: TRBV12-3/TRBV12-4; cdr3_aa: CASSLAGGSIGGYTF; cdr3_nt: TGTGCCAGCAGTTTGGCAGGGGGCTCTATAGGAGGCTACACCTTC
j_call: TRBJ2-7; clone_size: many; d_call: TRBD1; v_call: TRBV9; cdr3_aa: CASSVHGETGAYEQYF; cdr3_nt: TGTGCCAGCAGCGTACATGGGGAGACAGGGGCCTACGAGCAGTACTTC
j_call: TRBJ1-1; clone_size: many; d_call: TRBD1; v_call: TRBV5-1; cdr3_aa: CASSYGTGGLDEAFF; cdr3_nt: TGCGCCAGCAGCTACGGGACAGGGGGCTTGGATGAAGCTTTCTTT
j_call: TRBJ1-4; clone_size: many; d_call: -; v_call: TRBV20-1; cdr3_aa: CSAPQSEEKLFF; cdr3_nt: TGCAGTGCTCCCCAATCGGAAGAAAAACTGTTTTTT
j_call: TRBJ2-1; clone_size: -; d_call: -; v_call: TRBV18; cdr3_aa: CASSSTLGGEQFF; cdr3_nt: TGTGCCAGCTCCTCTACTCTGGGGGGCGAGCAGTTCTTC
j_call: TRBJ2-5; clone_size: many; d_call: -; v_call: TRBV6-5; cdr3_aa: CATRDSQETQYF; cdr3_nt: TGTGCCACCAGGGACTCCCAAGAGACCCAGTACTTC
j_call: TRBJ2-3; clone_size: many; d_call: -; v_call: TRBV10-2; cdr3_aa: CASSEWSVGGPDTQYF; cdr3_nt: TGCGCCAGCAGTGAGTGGTCTGTCGGGGGCCCAGATACGCAGTATTTT